Sequencing of this T cell receptor beta chain was carried out in a study of T-cell memory formation after mild COVID-19. Study results and limitations: Among clones peaking at day 37 in the second wave, SARS-CoV-2 specificity remained unconfirmed. CD8+ contracting clones occupied EMRA, while CD4+ ones occupied mainly CM and EM.

TCRdb re-called the 5' RACE reads through MiXCR, storing one row per CDR3 protein. The sample holds approximately 46,000 distinct CDR3 sequences, 9.5% to 15% seen once. Only a few counts were recorded for this clonotype. The antigen is undetermined. Trimming left V 2 bases short and J 8 bases short, with 15 bases between. This CDR3 is built from 14 residues. The V gene's germline CDR1 is SEHNR and CDR2 FQNEAQ (reference sequence). Specimen: PBMCs or a T cell subset sorted from them (not recorded which). The sequence was collected from a man aged 18 to 30 who had mild COVID-19 (a few samples of this study predate the infection). Cell type and time point are not known. The chain employs TRBV7-9 and TRBJ1-1, with D perhaps TRBD1 (5 bases). CDR3 loop: CASSLTDSDSEAFF. The CDR3 DNA sequence: TGTGCCAGCAGCTTAACAGATAGTGACAGCGAAGCTTTCTTT.